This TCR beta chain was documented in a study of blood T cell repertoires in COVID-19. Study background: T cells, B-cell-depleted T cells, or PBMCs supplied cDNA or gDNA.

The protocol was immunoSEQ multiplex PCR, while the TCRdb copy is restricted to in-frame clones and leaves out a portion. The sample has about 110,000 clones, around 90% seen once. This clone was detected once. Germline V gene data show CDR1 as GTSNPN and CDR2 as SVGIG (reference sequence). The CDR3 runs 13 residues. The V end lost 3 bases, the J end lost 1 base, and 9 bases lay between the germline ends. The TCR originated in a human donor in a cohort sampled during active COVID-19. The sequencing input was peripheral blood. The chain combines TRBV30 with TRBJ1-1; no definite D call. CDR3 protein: CAWRDSGNTEAFF. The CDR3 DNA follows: TGTGCCTGGAGAGATTCGGGGAACACTGAAGCTTTCTTT.